These 5 T cell receptor beta chains share one sample of origin, sequenced in a study of shared clonotypes between healthy human individuals. Some clones are missing from TCRdb's copy, which holds only in-frame ones; the method was immunoSEQ multiplex PCR. Counted here are about 2,500,000 clones, just over 90% occurring once; the ten biggest clones make up over 0.12%. Sample: naive CD4+ T cells sorted from blood. This sample's subset: CD45RA+ positively selected. The receptors come from a man between 18 and 35 years old in good health.

This chain joins TRBV5-1 and TRBJ1-5; no definite D call. Trimming stripped 1 base from V and 2 bases from J, with 13 bases between. The CDR3 has 16 amino acids. From germline, CDR1 is SGHRS and CDR2 YFSETQ. Here the CDR3 reads CASSLTATHGNQPQHF. CDR3 sequence (DNA): TGCGCCAGCAGCTTGACGGCTACGCACGGCAATCAGCCCCAGCATTTT.

The genes are TRBV10-3 and TRBJ2-3, with 14 positions matching TRBD2. J gave up 3 bases and V 10 bases, and 6 bases lay outside the gene matches. The V gene's germline CDR1 is ENHRY and CDR2 SYGVKD. This CDR3 has 15 amino acids. The DNA of the CDR3 is TGTGCCACCCAGACTAGCGGGAGGGAGACAGATACGCAGTATTTT. As protein: CATQTSGRETDTQYF.

The chain has TRBV29-1 and TRBJ1-1; 7 nucleotides match TRBD1. The CDR3 is 12 residues long. Per the germline V gene, CDR1 is SQVTM and CDR2 is ANQGSEA. The CDR3 reads CTHNRGNTEAFF. As DNA, the CDR3 is TGCACCCATAACAGGGGGAACACTGAAGCTTTCTTT.

This clone was seen only a few times. The chain couples TRBV4-2 to TRBJ1-1, with no clear D. Germline V gene sequence: CDR1 LGHNA, CDR2 YNFKEQ. The CDR3 spans 15 residues. V was clipped by 0 bases and J by 2 bases, with 10 bases between them. This CDR3 is CASSQDQADNTEAFF. The CDR3 DNA is TGTGCCAGCAGCCAAGACCAAGCCGACAACACTGAAGCTTTCTTT.

The rearrangement joins TRBV7-9 to TRBJ2-2; a weak D match, TRBD2 (5 bases). Germline CDR1 is SEHNR and CDR2 is FQNEAQ (reference sequence). There are 18 residues in the CDR3. The V and J ends lost 5 bases and 3 bases respectively, with 22 bases between them. The CDR3 DNA reads TGTGCCAGCAGCCTTACACACCTCTATAGCGTTCACACCGGGGAGCTGTTTTTT. Protein product: CASSLTHLYSVHTGELFF.